This entry lists 22 T cell receptor beta chains sequenced from one sample in a study of tumor-infiltrating lymphocytes in primary liver carcinoma. Total RNA and DNA came together from around 20-30 mg of bulk tissue without cell sorting. From 500 ng of total RNA, TCR beta-specific cDNA was reverse-transcribed using a constant-region primer. Nested multiplex PCR, run for three rounds with slightly modified ARM-PCR, yielded TCR beta libraries. Two initial PCR rounds of 10 to 11 cycles each paired TRBV1-TRBV30 forward primers with a C-beta reverse primer. TCRdb used MiXCR to reprocess the multiplex PCR reads, holding one entry per CDR3 protein. The sample lists under 25,000 distinct CDR3 sequences, 77% occurring once. The sequenced sample was liver tumor tissue from sampling region 5. As for subset: tumor region T5, tumor centre. The receptors were gathered from a woman aged 25 to 39 with primary liver carcinoma and hepatitis B virus infection.

This clonotype qualifies as medium-sized (0.01 to 0.1%). V and J are TRBV13 and TRBJ1-1, with a tentative D call TRBD1 (5 bases). The V and J ends lost 6 bases and 0 bases respectively, with 11 bases between them. The V gene's germline CDR1 is PRHDT and CDR2 FYEKMQ (reference sequence). The CDR3 consists of 14 residues. The CDR3 bases are TGTGCCAGCAGGGGGGAGGGGATGAACACTGAAGCTTTCTTT. Protein sequence: CASRGEGMNTEAFF.

To note about this clonotype: The junction does not match germline at one end; this may be a read error. The V call is TRBV4-3, the J call TRBJ2-7, with 7 bases fitting TRBD2. CDR3 length: 18 residues. Per germline, CDR1 LGHNA and CDR2 YSLEER. As DNA, the CDR3 is TGCGCCAGCAGTCAAGCTGTGACGGGGGGTTACATTAGCTACAAGCAGTACTTC. This gives the protein CASSQAVTGGYISYKQYF.

Details on this clonotype: Since no conserved phenylalanine or tryptophan closes the CDR3, a read error is the likely cause. This chain uses TRBV12-5 with TRBJ2-7, with D unresolved. The CDR3 runs 15 residues. CDR1 is LGHNT and CDR2 is FRNRAP in the germline V gene. The CDR3: CASGLAQGSSYEQYL. The CDR3 bases are TGCGCTAGTGGTTTGGCACAAGGCAGCTCCTACGAGCAGTACTTA.

The chain links TRBV2 to TRBJ1-5; D gene ambiguous. V was cut by 9 bases and J by 5 bases, with 14 bases left in between. The CDR3 is made up of 13 amino acids. Germline CDR1 is SNHLY and CDR2 is FYNNEI. CDR3 DNA: TGTGCCAGTAGTATACGATTTGATCAGCCCCAGCATTTT. It codes for CASSIRFDQPQHF.

As concerns this clonotype: The junction departs from the called germline gene at one end, perhaps through a read error. The V call is TRBV11-2, the J call TRBJ2-5, with a tentative D call TRBD1 (5 bases). The CDR3 runs to 16 residues. Germline V gene data show CDR1 as SGHAT and CDR2 as FQNNGV. The CDR3 loop is CASSTRTRGAKETQYF. The CDR3, as DNA: TGTGCGAGCAGCACCAGAACAAGGGGCGCGAAAGAGACCCAGTACTTC.

On this clonotype: Its ends do not fully match the called genes, so a read error is possible. The genes are TRBV30 and TRBJ1-1; D is possibly TRBD1 (6 bases). From germline, CDR1 is GTSNPN and CDR2 SVGIG (reference sequence). This CDR3 has 13 amino acids. The CDR3 here is CSWGLDRLTEALF. CDR3 nucleotides: TGTTCCTGGGGCTTGGACAGATTGACCGAAGCTCTCTTT.

Concerning this clonotype itself: One junction end does not reproduce the germline sequence, and a read error may be involved. The rearrangement links TRBV4-1 to TRBJ1-6, with unresolved D. Germline V gives CDR1 MGHRA, CDR2 YSYEKL. There are 16 residues in the CDR3. The CDR3 is CASRQEILPGRLPFHF. DNA of the CDR3: TGCGCCAGCAGACAAGAAATTTTGCCTGGGCGATTACCCTTCCACTTT.

Points on this clonotype: Lacking the conserved final phenylalanine or tryptophan, this CDR3 likely reflects a read error. J is TRBJ2-5 and V is TRBV11-2; D is unresolved. This CDR3 has 12 amino acids. Germline loops: CDR1 SGHAT, CDR2 FQNNGV. This chain's CDR3 is CASSLELETQYS. In DNA, the CDR3 is TGCGCCAGCAGCTTAGAGTTAGAGACCCAGTACTCC.

Concerning this clonotype itself: The junction does not match germline at one end; this may be a read error. The chain couples TRBV29-1 to TRBJ1-1; D is uncertain. CDR3 length: 11 residues. Germline loops: CDR1 SQVTM, CDR2 ANQGSEA. Here the CDR3 reads CSVEWRTEALF. CDR3 bases: TGCAGCGTTGAATGGAGGACTGAGGCTTTATTT.

This chain uses TRBV11-2 with TRBJ2-1; 11 nucleotides line up with TRBD2. The CDR3 contains 16 residues. The V gene end was trimmed by 5 bases and the J gene end by 11 bases; junction bases not matched to a gene: 14. The germline gives CDR1 SGHAT, CDR2 FQNNGV. Written as DNA, the CDR3 is TGTGCCAGCAGCACCTTTCTAGCGGGAGGATACTATAAGCAGTTCTTC. Protein: CASSTFLAGGYYKQFF.

This clonotype was observed many times. One end of the junction is discordant with germline, which a read error may explain. The chain recombines TRBV11-2 with TRBJ2-1; D possibly corresponds to TRBD2 (5 bases). The CDR3 has 11 residues. The germline gives CDR1 SGHAT, CDR2 FQNNGV. Here the CDR3 reads CAISLEGEQFF. CDR3 DNA sequence: TGTGCCATCAGCTTAGAGGGTGAGCAGTTCTTC.

About this clonotype itself: The junction and the germline gene differ at one end; a read error may be behind it. The genes are TRBV9 and TRBJ1-1; no clear D. CDR1 and CDR2 (germline): SGDLS, YYNGEE. CDR3 length equals 14 residues. In DNA form, the CDR3 reads TGTGCCAGCAGGGTAGCCCGCTCGGGCACTGAAGCTTTCTTT. Translated: CASRVARSGTEAFF.

On this clonotype: This likely comes from a read error, as the CDR3 has no conserved phenylalanine or tryptophan at its end. The gene calls are TRBV28 and TRBJ2-4, with a possible D match to TRBD2 (6 bases). The CDR3 sequence is 17 residues long. The germline V gene has CDR1 MDHEN and CDR2 SYDVKM. CDR3 nucleotide sequence: TGTGTCAGCAGACCTTTGAAGGGAGGAGTTGCCAAAAACATTCAGTACCTC. As protein: CVSRPLKGGVAKNIQYL.

In regard to this clonotype: The germline gene is not matched at one end of the junction; a read error may be the cause. The chain recombines TRBV11-3 with TRBJ1-6; unclear D gene. This CDR3 contains 15 residues. Germline lookup yields CDR1 SGHNT and CDR2 YENEEA. The CDR3 is CASSFKWSYNSLPHF. DNA for the CDR3: TGTGCTAGCAGCTTTAAGTGGAGCTATAATTCACTCCCCCACTTT.

With respect to this clonotype: A read error may account for a junction end that differs from germline. This sequence joins TRBV6-5 and TRBJ2-2, with D perhaps TRBD2 (5 bases). Looked up from germline, CDR1 is MNHEY and CDR2 is SVGAGI. The CDR3 is 15 residues long. CDR3 loop: CVSSPRTGFTGELLF. DNA for the CDR3: TGTGTCAGCAGTCCGCGGACGGGATTCACCGGGGAGCTGCTTTTT.

Remarks on this clonotype: This CDR3 fails to terminate in the conserved phenylalanine or tryptophan, so it likely reflects a read error. CDR3 sequence reads: CANSITTGTLSGNTIYY. Here the CDR3 DNA reads TGCGCCAACAGCATCACGACCGGGACCCTCTCTGGAAACACCATATATTAT. The chain combines TRBV5-1 with TRBJ1-3, with D maybe TRBD1 (5 bases). Germline values: CDR1 SGHRS, CDR2 YFSETQ. This CDR3 comprises 17 residues.

Regarding this clonotype: The conserved closing phenylalanine or tryptophan is absent in this CDR3, likely reflecting a read error. The CDR3 nucleotides are TGTGCCAGAAGTCAGCGGACAGGGTTCACCGGGGAGCTGTTTTCT. Its protein product is CARSQRTGFTGELFS. The V and J genes are TRBV6-5 and TRBJ2-2, with 8 bases identical to TRBD1. V lost 9 bases and J lost 4; bases outside the gene matches: 10. This CDR3 has 15 amino acids. Germline V gives CDR1 MNHEY, CDR2 SVGAGI.

Of note for this clonotype: The germline gene is not matched at one end of the junction; a read error may be the cause. This sequence joins TRBV29-1 and TRBJ2-1, with D perhaps TRBD2 (5 bases). Germline-derived CDR1 and CDR2 are SQVTM and ANQGSEA. The CDR3 spans 14 residues. This chain's CDR3 is CNAAGLAGYNEQSF. CDR3 nucleotides: TGCAACGCCGCCGGGCTGGCGGGCTACAATGAGCAGTCCTTC.

As regards this clonotype: It is likely a read error, because the conserved phenylalanine at the end of the CDR3 is missing. It is unclear where the CDR3 begins or ends on the DNA, so no DNA is shown, and the CDR3 is as TCRdb lists it. The V call is TRBV6-5, the J call TRBJ2-7; TRBD1 is the table's D call and was not checked against the DNA. Including both end residues, the CDR3 is 15 amino acids long. CDR1 and CDR2 (germline): MNHEY, SVGAGI. The CDR3 protein is CASSYKDSCSYEHYL.

As concerns this clonotype: The CDR3 carries no conserved terminal phenylalanine or tryptophan, so it likely arises from a read error. The rearrangement uses TRBV20-1 and TRBJ1-1; 7 bases line up with TRBD1. The ends lost 4 bases at V and 9 bases at J; junction bases unmatched: 14. CDR3 size: 14 residues. Germline loops: CDR1 DFQATT, CDR2 SNEGSKA (reference sequence). CDR3 nucleotide sequence: TGCAGTGCTACCTACAGGGGTCTCCCGACCCAAGCTTTCTTA. It encodes CSATYRGLPTQAFL.

This clonotype rates as medium-sized. At one end, the junction sequence differs from germline, possibly due to a read error. The rearrangement joins TRBV6-5 to TRBJ1-5; D unclear. The CDR3 has 13 amino acids. Germline CDR1 is MNHEY and CDR2 is SVGAGI. Here the CDR3 reads CANSYSWNQPQHF. DNA of the CDR3: TGTGCCAACAGTTACTCATGGAATCAGCCCCAGCATTTT.

Details on this clonotype: An end of the junction differs from the germline gene, which may be a read error. The chain has TRBV29-1 and TRBJ2-1, with 7 nucleotides matching TRBD2. The CDR3 covers 12 residues. Germline CDR1 SQVTM, CDR2 ANQGSEA. DNA of the CDR3: TGCAGCGTCGTGAGGTGGGAGGGCCTAACGTCCTTC. It is translated as CSVVRWEGLTSF.